These 21 T cell receptor beta chains were all obtained from the same sample, sequenced in a study of cytomegalovirus exposure and HLA in healthy donors. The PCR made use of 60 Vbeta and 13 Jbeta primers. TCRdb's table, derived via immunoSEQ multiplex PCR, lists solely in-frame clones and lacks some. The repertoire holds around 150,000 clones, with around three quarters as singletons. What was sequenced was PBMCs. The receptors originated from a middle-aged man in good health and CMV-seronegative.

J is TRBJ1-2 and V is TRBV10-3; D remains ambiguous. This CDR3 spans 13 amino acids. V dropped 10 bases and J dropped 8 bases, with 20 bases sitting between them. Germline lookup yields CDR1 ENHRY and CDR2 SYGVKD. CDR3 coding DNA: TGTGCCACGATTTCTCCGGGAGAAGGAGGCTACACCTTC. Protein product: CATISPGEGGYTF.

The V gene is TRBV9, the J gene TRBJ2-5; D might be TRBD2 (6 bases). Looked up from germline, CDR1 is SGDLS and CDR2 is YYNGEE. CDR3 size: 15 residues. V lost 0 bases to trimming and J lost 5 bases, with 14 bases between them. CDR3 in amino acids: CASSVVGGSGETQYF. DNA for the CDR3: TGTGCCAGCAGCGTAGTTGGGGGGTCGGGGGAGACCCAGTACTTC.

The gene calls are TRBV19 and TRBJ2-7; TRBD1 matches at 8 bases. There are 16 residues in the CDR3. With 3 bases clipped from V and 2 bases from J, the junction kept 9 bases outside the gene matches. CDR1 is LNHDA and CDR2 is SQIVND in the germline V gene (reference sequence). This CDR3 reads CASSIRPGQETYEQYF. The CDR3 DNA reads as TGTGCCAGTAGTATCCGACCGGGACAGGAGACCTACGAGCAGTACTTC.

As to this clone: At one boundary the junction diverges from the germline segment, which might be a read error. V usage is TRBV10-3 and J usage is TRBJ1-5; a weak D match, TRBD1 (6 bases). CDR1 and CDR2 from the germline V gene are ENHRY and SYGVKD. This CDR3 comprises 13 residues. CDR3 region: CATSEGTNQPQHF. The CDR3 DNA is TGTGCCACCAGTGAGGGGACAAATCAGCCCCAGCATTTT.

This clone was detected only once. This same CDR3 is encoded by further DNA sequences in the sample. This chain joins TRBV28 and TRBJ2-1; 8 bases are shared with TRBD2. Germline CDR1 is MDHEN and CDR2 is SYDVKM. The CDR3 consists of 15 residues. The trim removed 3 bases at V and 5 bases at J, leaving 6 bases unmatched. In DNA form, the CDR3 reads TGTGCCAGCAGTTTCGGCCTAGCGGGTAACAATGAGCAGTTCTTC. It is translated as CASSFGLAGNNEQFF.

Only a few counts were recorded for this clone. The chain joins TRBV11-2 to TRBJ2-7; D possibly corresponds to TRBD2 (5 bases). The CDR3 extends over 15 amino acids. Germline CDR1 reads SGHAT; CDR2 reads FQNNGV. Trimming took 1 base from V and 4 from J, leaving 14 bases between them. The chain's CDR3 is CASSLVREAPYEQYF. CDR3 sequence (DNA): TGTGCCAGCAGCTTAGTCCGGGAAGCACCATACGAGCAGTACTTC. Combining the CDR3 with reference TRBV11-2 and TRBJ2-7 gives the whole variable domain EAGVAQSPRYKIIEKRQSVAFWCNPISGHATLYWYQQILGQGPKLLIQFQNNGVVDDSQLPKDRFSAERLKGVDSTLKIQPAKLEDSAVYLCASSLVREAPYEQYFGPGTRLTVT.

The chain has TRBV5-4 and TRBJ2-2; D remains unclear. The CDR3 has 13 amino acids. V was trimmed by 4 bases and J by 1 base, leaving 5 bases between them. Germline lookup yields CDR1 SGHNT and CDR2 YYREEE (reference sequence). In nucleotides, the CDR3 is TGTGCCAGCAGCGTCCAGAACACCGGGGAGCTGTTTTTT. Its translation: CASSVQNTGELFF.

The J gene is TRBJ2-1, the V gene TRBV9, with 7 bases fitting TRBD2. Germline lookup yields CDR1 SGDLS and CDR2 YYNGEE. V shed 2 bases, J shed 8 bases, and the junction held 7 bases outside the gene matches. The CDR3 runs 14 residues. The CDR3 DNA sequence: TGTGCCAGCAGCGTGAGGACTAGTGCGCATGAGCAGTTCTTC. Protein: CASSVRTSAHEQFF. The variable domain in full, with the rest retrieved from reference TRBV9 and TRBJ2-1, is DSGVTQTPKHLITATGQRVTLRCSPRSGDLSVYWYQQSLDQGLQFLIQYYNGEERAKGNILERFSAQQFPDLHSELNLSSLELGDSALYFCASSVRTSAHEQFFGPGTRLTVL.

This clone has only one observation. V usage is TRBV6-1 and J usage is TRBJ1-5; possibly TRBD1 for D (6 bases). Germline CDR1 MNHNS, CDR2 SASEGT. Between the trimmed V and J ends, which lost 3 bases and 2 bases, there was a span of 14 bases. This CDR3 comprises 16 residues. The CDR3 is CASSDALRQGNQPQHF. The CDR3 DNA follows: TGTGCCAGCAGTGATGCGCTAAGACAGGGCAATCAGCCCCAGCATTTT.

The chain employs TRBV10-1 and TRBJ2-3; TRBD1 matches at 9 bases. CDR1 is WNHNN and CDR2 is SYGVQD in the germline V gene (reference sequence). The V gene end was trimmed by 4 bases and the J gene end by 1 base; junction bases not matched to a gene: 6. This CDR3 region has 16 residues. The CDR3 region is CASSVTGGRGTDTQYF. CDR3 sequence (DNA): TGCGCCAGCAGTGTCACAGGGGGCCGCGGCACAGATACGCAGTATTTT.

The table lists this clone with a count of one. The chain links TRBV6-5 to TRBJ2-7, with 12 bases lining up with TRBD2. Germline V gives CDR1 MNHEY, CDR2 SVGAGI. The CDR3 runs to 16 residues. The V segment lost 0 bases and the J segment 2 bases; nucleotides outside the gene matches: 2. The CDR3 DNA reads as TGTGCCAGCAGTTACTCGGGACTAGCGGGCGCCTACGAGCAGTACTTC. Translation: CASSYSGLAGAYEQYF.

This clone was seen repeatedly, ten times or more. The rearrangement uses TRBV6-1 and TRBJ2-7; 9 bases agree with TRBD1. CDR1 MNHNS and CDR2 SASEGT come from the germline V gene. This CDR3 is built from 16 residues. V lost 1 base and J lost 6; bases outside the gene matches: 10. The chain's CDR3 is CASSEDKWTGVGEQYF. DNA of the CDR3: TGTGCCAGCAGTGAAGATAAATGGACAGGGGTCGGCGAGCAGTACTTC.

This clone was counted once. The chain uses TRBV5-1 and TRBJ2-2; 10 bases agree with TRBD2. Trimming at V came to 4 bases and at J to 5 bases, leaving 14 bases not matched to a gene. The CDR3 has 18 amino acids. Germline CDR1 and CDR2: SGHRS and YFSETQ. The CDR3 sequence: CASSPPPGASGSTGELFF. The CDR3 DNA reads TGCGCCAGCAGCCCGCCTCCTGGGGCTAGCGGGAGTACCGGGGAGCTGTTTTTT.

The chain couples TRBV5-1 to TRBJ2-2; D may be TRBD1 (5 bases). The CDR3 is 14 residues long. The germline V gene has CDR1 SGHRS and CDR2 YFSETQ. V was pared by 5 bases and J by 0 bases, with 8 bases between. CDR3 sequence: CASSRQPNTGELFF. In DNA, the CDR3 is TGCGCCAGCAGTCGACAGCCGAACACCGGGGAGCTGTTTTTT.

This sequence joins TRBV30 and TRBJ1-6; no clear D. Germline CDR1 and CDR2: GTSNPN and SVGIG (reference sequence). CDR3 length: 13 residues. V was clipped by 0 bases and J by 6 bases, with 6 bases between them. For the CDR3, the DNA is TGTGCCTGGAGTGTACAGAGTAATTCACCCCTCCACTTT. Its protein is CAWSVQSNSPLHF.

The rearrangement joins TRBV5-1 to TRBJ2-2; 9 bases align to TRBD1. This CDR3 contains 14 residues. The J segment lost 3 bases and the V segment lost 7 bases, leaving 4 bases of the junction unmatched. In germline, CDR1 is SGHRS, CDR2 YFSETQ. The CDR3 protein is CASHRGRDTGELFF. As DNA, the CDR3 is TGCGCCAGCCACAGGGGGCGCGACACCGGGGAGCTGTTTTTT.

The chain uses TRBV4-3 and TRBJ1-2; the D gene is possibly TRBD1 (5 bases). The germline V gene encodes CDR1 LGHNA and CDR2 YSLEER. V was pared by 4 bases and J by 8 bases, with 20 bases between. The CDR3 runs to 15 residues. CDR3 loop: CASSRSQVRLTGYTF. In DNA, the CDR3 is TGCGCCAGCAGCCGTTCACAGGTCCGACTGACCGGCTACACCTTC.

J is TRBJ2-7 and V is TRBV19; 9 bases are a match to TRBD1. The trim removed 5 bases at V and 3 bases at J, leaving 8 bases unmatched. From germline, CDR1 is LNHDA and CDR2 SQIVND (reference sequence). This CDR3 contains 15 residues. CDR3 coding DNA: TGTGCCAGTAGTCCCCGACAGGGGGGGAGCTACGAGCAGTACTTC. Translation gives CASSPRQGGSYEQYF.

DNA for the CDR3: TGCGCCAGCAGCATACAGGGCCCCAGAGAAAAACTGTTTTTT. Protein product: CASSIQGPREKLFF. The V call is TRBV5-1, the J call TRBJ1-4, with a possible D match to TRBD1 (6 bases). CDR1 is SGHRS and CDR2 is YFSETQ in the germline V gene. This CDR3 is 14 amino acids long. V was trimmed by 4 bases and J by 8 bases, leaving 15 bases between them.

This rearrangement joins TRBV9 to TRBJ1-2; D remains ambiguous. The germline gives CDR1 SGDLS, CDR2 YYNGEE. The length of the CDR3 is 15 residues. Trimming removed 3 bases from V and 4 bases from J, with 16 bases in between. CDR3 sequence reads: CASSASYLTTYGYTF. DNA of the CDR3: TGTGCCAGCAGCGCCTCCTACCTAACCACCTATGGCTACACCTTC.

The CDR3 reads CASRPGRPFASRTFTDTQYF. The CDR3 nucleotides read TGTGCCAGTAGGCCAGGACGGCCTTTTGCTAGCAGAACATTCACAGATACGCAGTATTTT. V gene TRBV19 combines with J gene TRBJ2-3, with D tentatively TRBD2 (5 bases). There are 20 residues in the CDR3. Per the germline V gene, CDR1 is LNHDA and CDR2 is SQIVND (reference sequence). V was pared by 6 bases and J by 2 bases, with 30 bases between.